This is a list of T cell receptor beta chains from one sample in a study of T cell responses to AZD1222 COVID-19 vaccine. Some clones are missing from TCRdb's copy, which holds only in-frame ones; the method was immunoSEQ multiplex PCR. The sample records 250,000 to 300,000 clones, around 93% being singletons. This material consisted of peripheral blood, taken 28 days after the second AZD1222 dose. Receptors were obtained from an adult who received the AZD1222 COVID-19 vaccine. Both conserved end residues are part of each CDR3. The D gene is left open where the match is weak.

>TRBJ1-2|16|TRBV7-9|NA
CASSGTGHRFNYGYTF
TGTGCCAGCAGCGGGACGGGACACCGGTTTAACTATGGCTACACCTTC
>TRBJ1-1|12|TRBV29-1|NA
CSVYEGNVEAFF
TGCAGCGTTTATGAGGGGAATGTTGAAGCTTTCTTT
>TRBJ2-7|13|TRBV7-2|NA
CASSLGREYEQYF
TGTGCCAGCAGCTTAGGTAGGGAGTACGAGCAGTACTTC
>TRBJ2-7|14|TRBV4-2|TRBD2
CASSSPGLSYEQYF
TGTGCCAGCAGCTCGCCGGGACTATCCTACGAGCAGTACTTC
>TRBJ1-1|12|TRBV30|NA
CAWSTMNTEAFF
TGTGCCTGGAGTACTATGAACACTGAAGCTTTCTTT
>TRBJ2-5|14|TRBV9|NA
CASSVTSGGETQYF
TGTGCCAGCAGCGTAACCTCTGGAGGAGAGACCCAGTACTTC
>TRBJ1-4|16|TRBV28|NA
CASSLRRTATNEKLFF
TGTGCCAGCAGTTTACGTCGGACAGCAACTAATGAAAAACTGTTTTTT
>TRBJ1-1|14|TRBV2|NA
CASPDNSLNTEAFF
TGTGCCAGCCCCGACAATTCGCTGAACACTGAAGCTTTCTTT
>TRBJ1-4|15|TRBV18|NA
CASSPRRGDGEKLFF
TGTGCCAGCTCACCACGTCGGGGCGACGGTGAAAAACTGTTTTTT
>TRBJ1-1|13|TRBV28|NA
CASSRSQNTEAFF
TGTGCCAGCAGTAGGAGTCAGAACACTGAAGCTTTCTTT